This is a list of T cell receptor beta chains from one sample in a study of cytomegalovirus exposure and HLA in healthy donors. Measured with immunoSEQ multiplex PCR; TCRdb has only the in-frame clones, and not every one. The sample holds 140,000 to 150,000 clones, 60% to 85% seen once. What was sequenced was PBMCs. The source is a man aged 35 to 55 in good health and CMV-seropositive. Each CDR3 is given with its conserved first and last residue. The order of the fields is D gene, V gene, J gene, clone size, CDR3 protein, CDR3 DNA. The D gene is left open where the match is weak. Clone size, where shown, is once, few, many, or a class for clones that have expanded.

-	TRBV6-5	TRBJ2-6	-	CASSYTVSGANGLTF	TGTGCCAGCAGTTACACCGTTTCTGGGGCCAACGGCCTGACTTTC
-	TRBV9	TRBJ2-2	once	CASSSHRGGGELFF	TGTGCCAGCAGCAGTCACAGGGGAGGCGGGGAGCTGTTTTTT
TRBD2	TRBV6-5	TRBJ2-1	few	CASSQREGYNNEQFF	TGTGCCAGCAGTCAGCGGGAGGGGTATAACAATGAGCAGTTCTTC
TRBD2	TRBV27	TRBJ2-1	few	CASSSGLAVQTKQFF	TGTGCCAGCAGTTCCGGACTAGCGGTCCAAACTAAGCAGTTCTTC
-	TRBV5-1	TRBJ2-7	-	CASSLGQAKGFYEQYF	TGCGCCAGCAGCTTGGGACAGGCCAAGGGGTTCTACGAGCAGTACTTC
-	TRBV5-6	TRBJ2-7	-	CASSTGGLYEQYF	TGTGCCAGCAGCACGGGTGGCCTCTACGAGCAGTACTTC
TRBD2	TRBV5-1	TRBJ2-3	-	CASSSTLAGGGDTQYF	TGCGCCAGCAGCTCCACCCTTGCGGGAGGGGGAGATACGCAGTATTTT
-	TRBV18	TRBJ1-6	few	CASSPGQYNSPLHF	TGTGCCAGCTCCCCCGGACAGTATAATTCACCCCTCCACTTT
-	TRBV29-1	TRBJ1-1	-	CSVYYTEAFF	TGCAGCGTCTATTACACTGAAGCTTTCTTT
TRBD2	TRBV11-2	TRBJ2-7	-	CASSSSRGTSGTYEQYF	TGTGCCAGCAGCTCCAGTCGCGGGACTAGCGGCACCTACGAGCAGTACTTC
-	TRBV14	TRBJ2-6	once	CASSPLGANVLTF	TGTGCCAGCAGCCCCCTTGGGGCCAACGTCCTGACTTTC
TRBD1	TRBV7-6	TRBJ2-3	-	CASSFSLSGQGSDTQYF	TGTGCCAGCAGCTTTAGCCTTTCGGGACAGGGTTCAGATACGCAGTATTTT
TRBD2	TRBV9	TRBJ2-7	-	CASSVDGGRGLGEQYF	TGTGCCAGCAGCGTAGACGGCGGGAGGGGGCTGGGCGAGCAGTACTTC
TRBD2	TRBV5-4	TRBJ2-1	-	CASSAPLAGGARDNEQFF	TGTGCCAGCAGCGCCCCGCTAGCGGGAGGGGCCCGGGACAATGAGCAGTTCTTC
TRBD1	TRBV7-9	TRBJ2-7	-	CSSSLISTGGSYEQYF	TGTTCCAGCAGCCTGATTTCGACAGGGGGTTCCTACGAGCAGTACTTC
TRBD2	TRBV7-2	TRBJ2-3	once	CASSRAGLSTDTQYF	TGTGCCAGCAGCCGAGCGGGACTAAGCACAGATACGCAGTATTTT
TRBD2	TRBV5-8	TRBJ2-1	-	CASSFILAGKMRLTNEQFF	TGTGCCAGCAGCTTTATACTAGCGGGAAAGATGCGGTTAACTAATGAGCAGTTCTTC
-	TRBV18	TRBJ1-1	-	CASSPQGLWTEAFF	TGTGCCAGCTCACCACAGGGGTTGTGGACTGAAGCTTTCTTT
-	TRBV18	TRBJ1-4	few	CASSPRSGKGEKLFF	TGTGCCAGCTCACCACGTTCAGGGAAAGGAGAAAAACTGTTTTTT
TRBD1	TRBV10-3	TRBJ2-6	-	CAISGQGQGAGANGLTF	TGTGCCATCAGTGGCCAGGGACAGGGTGCTGGGGCCAACGGCCTGACTTTC
-	TRBV28	TRBJ2-2	-	CASRTGQNTGELFF	TGTGCCAGCAGAACAGGACAGAACACCGGGGAGCTGTTTTTT
TRBD1	TRBV28	TRBJ2-7	-	CASSRDSRLGYEQYF	TGTGCCAGCAGTCGGGACAGCCGGCTTGGGTACGAGCAGTACTTC
TRBD1	TRBV2	TRBJ1-5	-	CASSDTGQAEEPQHF	TGTGCCAGCAGTGATACTGGACAGGCTGAAGAGCCCCAGCATTTT
-	TRBV2	TRBJ2-2	-	CASTVGSGTGELFF	TGTGCCAGCACGGTCGGGAGCGGCACCGGGGAGCTGTTTTTT
-	TRBV5-4	TRBJ2-5	once	CASSLKAQETQYF	TGTGCCAGCAGCTTAAAAGCGCAAGAGACCCAGTACTTC
-	TRBV19	TRBJ2-7	-	CASSMDDSTTYEQYF	TGTGCCAGTAGTATGGACGACAGTACAACCTACGAGCAGTACTTC
-	TRBV7-8	TRBJ1-1	-	CASSFQGGNTEAFF	TGTGCCAGCAGCTTTCAGGGAGGAAACACTGAAGCTTTCTTT
-	TRBV27	TRBJ2-7	-	CASSKETGRGEQYF	TGTGCCAGCAGTAAAGAGACAGGCCGCGGTGAGCAGTACTTC
TRBD2	TRBV7-8	TRBJ2-7	once	CASRNSGRATGEQYF	TGTGCCAGCAGAAACAGCGGGAGGGCTACCGGCGAGCAGTACTTC
TRBD1	TRBV7-9	TRBJ1-1	-	CASNQDRGQAFF	TGTGCCAGCAACCAGGACAGGGGGCAAGCTTTCTTT
-	TRBV6-5	TRBJ2-3	once	CASRALDTQYF	TGTGCCAGCAGGGCCCTGGATACGCAGTATTTT
TRBD2	TRBV5-4	TRBJ2-7	few	CASSLGGAGGHEQYF	TGTGCCAGCAGCTTGGGTGGAGCGGGAGGCCACGAGCAGTACTTC
TRBD1	TRBV5-1	TRBJ2-3	-	CASSLGSGGSDTQYF	TGCGCCAGCAGCTTGGGCTCAGGGGGTTCAGATACGCAGTATTTT
-	TRBV5-4	TRBJ2-5	-	CASSSIGGEETQYF	TGTGCCAGCAGCTCCATCGGAGGGGAAGAGACCCAGTACTTC
-	TRBV5-1	TRBJ1-6	-	CASSLAGSYNSPLHF	TGCGCCAGCAGCCTAGCTGGCTCTTATAATTCACCCCTCCACTTT
-	TRBV19	TRBJ1-5	-	CASSIERGGNQPQHF	TGTGCCAGTAGTATTGAGAGGGGGGGGAATCAGCCCCAGCATTTT
-	TRBV7-8	TRBJ1-1	-	CASSLGILGGEAFF	TGTGCCAGCAGCTTAGGCATCTTGGGGGGTGAAGCTTTCTTT
-	TRBV6-5	TRBJ2-7	-	CASSYSQGSYEQYF	TGTGCCAGCAGTTACTCGCAGGGTTCCTACGAGCAGTACTTC
-	TRBV19	TRBJ1-5	-	CASSSQGGQPQHF	TGTGCCAGTAGTTCGCAGGGAGGACAGCCCCAGCATTTT
-	TRBV13	TRBJ1-1	-	CASSLGGGNTEAFF	TGTGCCAGCAGCTTAGGCGGGGGAAACACTGAAGCTTTCTTT
-	TRBV7-3	TRBJ2-3	few	CASSLRGQSTDTQYF	TGTGCCAGCAGCTTACGAGGACAGAGCACAGATACGCAGTATTTT